Presented here are 23 T cell receptor beta chains from one specimen sequenced in a study of T cell changes during pregnancy in multiple sclerosis. Libraries were prepared by immunoSEQ multiplex PCR; TCRdb keeps only in-frame clonotypes and omits some of them. This sample has about 55,000 clones, with about 94% found just once. The sample here was CD8+ T cells from peripheral blood mononuclear cells, taken after pregnancy. These receptor sequences come from a female donor with multiple sclerosis, enrolled in a pregnancy study.

This sequence joins TRBV11-2 and TRBJ2-7; D perhaps matches TRBD1 (5 bases). Germline CDR1 is SGHAT and CDR2 is FQNNGV. The CDR3 extends over 13 amino acids. Trimming pared 1 base from V and 3 bases from J, leaving 7 bases between. CDR3 sequence (DNA): TGTGCCAGCAGCTTAGTCGACAGCTACGAGCAGTACTTC. It yields the protein CASSLVDSYEQYF.

A few counts support this clone. The chain links TRBV7-9 to TRBJ1-2, with TRBD1 identical over 7 bases. The CDR3 consists of 15 residues. Germline CDR1 SEHNR, CDR2 FQNEAQ (reference sequence). V dropped 5 bases and J dropped 1; count of bases not matched to a gene: 7. The CDR3 sequence is CASSPSNRGNYGYTF. The CDR3 DNA reads TGTGCCAGCAGCCCATCGAACAGGGGTAACTATGGCTACACCTTC.

V usage is TRBV4-2 and J usage is TRBJ2-1, with TRBD2 matching over 9 bases. After removal of 0 bases from V and 4 bases from J, the junction contained 4 bases not matched to a gene. Germline loops: CDR1 LGHNA, CDR2 YNFKEQ. The CDR3 runs 16 residues. The CDR3 DNA reads TGTGCCAGCAGCCAAGACGCGGGAGGGCCGTACAATGAGCAGTTCTTC. Translated: CASSQDAGGPYNEQFF.

This clone was detected only once. The chain joins TRBV4-1 to TRBJ2-7; tentative D call: TRBD1 (6 bases). The CDR3 sequence is 14 residues long. The germline V gene encodes CDR1 MGHRA and CDR2 YSYEKL. V lost 0 bases to trimming and J lost 3 bases, with 9 bases between them. The CDR3 is CASSQDARGYEQYF. CDR3 DNA sequence: TGCGCCAGCAGCCAAGACGCCAGGGGCTACGAGCAGTACTTC.

The chain couples TRBV2 to TRBJ1-2; 9 bases map to TRBD1. Germline trimming cut 8 bases from V and 4 bases from J; bases unmatched to any gene: 5. The CDR3 contains 13 residues. CDR1 is SNHLY, CDR2 FYNNEI, per germline. CDR3 region: CASRDRAFYGYTF. The CDR3 DNA reads TGTGCCAGCCGGGACAGGGCATTCTATGGCTACACCTTC.

This clone was observed a few times. CDR3 sequence: CASSIGLAGGSEQFF. DNA of the CDR3: TGTGCCAGTAGTATTGGGCTAGCGGGGGGGTCAGAGCAGTTCTTC. This rearrangement joins TRBV19 to TRBJ2-1; 12 nucleotides match TRBD2. The CDR3 has 15 amino acids. Germline V gene lookup returns CDR1 LNHDA and CDR2 SQIVND (reference sequence). The J segment lost 10 bases and the V segment lost 3 bases, leaving 7 bases of the junction unmatched.

The chain links TRBV2 to TRBJ2-7; 9 bases match TRBD1. CDR1 and CDR2 (germline): SNHLY, FYNNEI. CDR3 length equals 17 residues. V shed 6 bases, J shed 5 bases, and the junction held 17 bases outside the gene matches. The CDR3, as DNA: TGTGCCAGCAGCCTTCTTGGGCCGGGACAGGGCACCAACGAGCAGTACTTC. Its translation is CASSLLGPGQGTNEQYF.

The rearrangement joins TRBV19 to TRBJ2-7, with D possibly TRBD1 on 5 matching bases. This CDR3 is 14 amino acids long. CDR1 and CDR2 (germline): LNHDA, SQIVND (reference sequence). Trimming took 4 bases from V and 2 from J, leaving 12 bases between them. CDR3 loop: CASSSLPGPYEQYF. The CDR3 DNA is TGTGCCAGTAGTAGCCTGCCAGGGCCCTACGAGCAGTACTTC.

CDR3 nucleotide sequence: TGTGCCAGCAGCTTGTGGCCAGGCGGGGGCACAGATACGCAGTATTTT. Amino acids: CASSLWPGGGTDTQYF. The V call is TRBV5-4, the J call TRBJ2-3, with D possibly matching TRBD2 (6 bases). Germline CDR1 and CDR2: SGHNT and YYREEE (reference sequence). Trimming pared 1 base from V and 1 base from J, leaving 13 bases between. CDR3 length: 16 amino acids. Supplemented by reference TRBV5-4 and TRBJ2-3, the full variable domain reads ETGVTQSPTHLIKTRGQQVTLRCSSQSGHNTVSWYQQALGQGPQFIFQYYREEENGRGNFPPRFSGLQFPNYSSELNVNALELDDSALYLCASSLWPGGGTDTQYFGPGTRLTVL.

The chain carries TRBV29-1 and TRBJ2-5, with 10 bases aligning to TRBD2. V lost 1 base to trimming and J lost 4 bases; unmatched junction nucleotides: 6. The germline CDR1 and CDR2 sequences are SQVTM and ANQGSEA. The CDR3 runs to 15 residues. Here the CDR3 DNA reads TGCAGCGTTGAAGCCAGCGGGAGGGCCCGAGAGACCCAGTACTTC. It encodes CSVEASGRARETQYF.

This chain uses TRBV15 with TRBJ1-1; D gene ambiguous. Looked up from germline, CDR1 is LNHNV and CDR2 is YYDKDF (reference sequence). This CDR3 has 13 residues. V lost 3 bases and J lost 5, with 10 bases in between. The DNA for the CDR3 is TGTGCCACCAGCAGGGCCCCGGGGACTGAAGCTTTCTTT. This sequence encodes CATSRAPGTEAFF.

The CDR3 DNA is TGTGCCAGCAGCGTAGGTTGGCGTGTGGGGGCAGGAAGTACCTACGAGCAGTACTTC. It encodes CASSVGWRVGAGSTYEQYF. The J gene is TRBJ2-7, the V gene TRBV9; D possibly corresponds to TRBD1 (6 bases). CDR1 is SGDLS, CDR2 YYNGEE, per germline. The length of the CDR3 is 19 residues. Trimming left V 0 bases short and J 2 bases short, with 24 bases between. The full variable domain, with the rest looked up from reference TRBV9 and TRBJ2-7, is DSGVTQTPKHLITATGQRVTLRCSPRSGDLSVYWYQQSLDQGLQFLIQYYNGEERAKGNILERFSAQQFPDLHSELNLSSLELGDSALYFCASSVGWRVGAGSTYEQYFGPGTRLTVT.

The chain is built from TRBV6-1 and TRBJ1-1, with 8 positions matching TRBD1. The germline V gene has CDR1 MNHNS and CDR2 SASEGT. Trimming cost V 4 bases and J 1 base; bases outside gene matches: 2. The CDR3 has 14 residues. CDR3: CASSGTGSNTEAFF. The CDR3 DNA follows: TGTGCCAGCAGTGGGACAGGGTCGAACACTGAAGCTTTCTTT.

CDR3 nucleotide sequence: TGTGCCAGCAACGATAGCGGGCCCAGAGAGACCCAGTACTTC. This sequence encodes CASNDSGPRETQYF. The V gene is TRBV6-6, the J gene TRBJ2-5, with 7 positions matching TRBD2. CDR1 and CDR2 (germline): MNHNY, SVGAGI (reference sequence). CDR3 length: 14 amino acids. Losses at the gene ends were 7 bases for V and 4 bases for J; bases not matched to a gene: 9.

CDR3 amino acids: CASSPSLTAEAFF. CDR3 nucleotides: TGTGCCAGCAGTCCAAGCTTGACAGCTGAAGCTTTCTTT. The chain recombines TRBV28 with TRBJ1-1; a possible D gene is TRBD1 (5 bases). V was pared by 5 bases and J by 6 bases, with 13 bases between. This CDR3 is 13 amino acids long. Germline loops: CDR1 MDHEN, CDR2 SYDVKM.

This chain links TRBV2 with TRBJ2-2; 8 bases fit TRBD1. This CDR3 is 15 amino acids long. The V segment lost 4 bases and the J segment 3 bases; nucleotides outside the gene matches: 4. CDR1 and CDR2 (germline): SNHLY, FYNNEI. The CDR3 region has the DNA TGTGCCAGCAGTGCTGAGGACAGGGACACCGGGGAGCTGTTTTTT. Its translation is CASSAEDRDTGELFF.

This clone was picked up one time. This sample includes further DNA sequences coding for the same CDR3. This chain connects TRBV29-1 to TRBJ2-7; no reliable D call. The V gene's germline CDR1 is SQVTM and CDR2 ANQGSEA. The CDR3 totals 11 residues. V shed 6 bases and J shed 4 bases, with 10 bases lying between them. The DNA for the CDR3 is TGCAGCGTGAACCGAGGATACGAGCAGTACTTC. Translated, it gives CSVNRGYEQYF.

This chain links TRBV4-3 with TRBJ1-5, with 8 bases fitting TRBD1. The germline gives CDR1 LGHNA, CDR2 YSLEER. V shed 0 bases, J shed 6 bases, and the junction held 7 bases outside the gene matches. This CDR3 is 16 amino acids long. This chain's CDR3 is CASSQEDDRGGQPQHF. The CDR3 nucleotides are TGCGCCAGCAGCCAAGAGGATGACAGGGGAGGTCAGCCCCAGCATTTT.

The genes are TRBV4-3 and TRBJ1-5; D not resolved. V dropped 1 base and J dropped 6 bases, with 19 bases sitting between them. Germline V gene data show CDR1 as LGHNA and CDR2 as YSLEER. The CDR3 sequence is 17 residues long. CDR3 nucleotides: TGCGCCAGCAGCCAAGCCATTGAGGGAGGCTCGGGTCAGCCCCAGCATTTT. Encoded protein: CASSQAIEGGSGQPQHF.

V gene TRBV4-2 combines with J gene TRBJ1-1; D uncertain. V lost 0 bases, J lost 3 bases, and 5 bases lay in between. The CDR3 runs 13 residues. Germline V gene sequence: CDR1 LGHNA, CDR2 YNFKEQ. The CDR3 is CASSQDTYTEAFF. DNA of the CDR3: TGTGCCAGCAGCCAAGACACATACACTGAAGCTTTCTTT.

The V gene is TRBV6-5, the J gene TRBJ2-7; TRBD1 is a possible D gene (5 bases). V lost 0 bases to trimming and J lost 4 bases, with 13 bases between them. This CDR3 comprises 15 residues. Germline CDR1 reads MNHEY; CDR2 reads SVGAGI. CDR3 sequence: CASSYSTAEWYEQYF. CDR3 nucleotide sequence: TGTGCCAGCAGTTACTCGACAGCCGAGTGGTACGAGCAGTACTTC.

CDR3 sequence reads: CATSRGPGETQYF. CDR3 nucleotide sequence: TGTGCCACCAGCAGGGGGCCCGGCGAGACCCAGTACTTC. The V call is TRBV15, the J call TRBJ2-5, with D perhaps TRBD1 (5 bases). The length of the CDR3 is 13 residues. Per the germline V gene, CDR1 is LNHNV and CDR2 is YYDKDF (reference sequence). The germline V and J ends were trimmed by 3 bases and 5 bases, with 10 bases remaining between them.

The V gene is TRBV6-1, the J gene TRBJ2-1, with TRBD1 as a possible D gene (6 bases). The CDR3 contains 15 residues. From germline, CDR1 is MNHNS and CDR2 SASEGT. V was trimmed by 5 bases and J by 1 base, leaving 12 bases between them. The CDR3 coding sequence is TGTGCCAGCAGTCCAACAGGGCTATCCTACAATGAGCAGTTCTTC. Its protein product is CASSPTGLSYNEQFF.